This T cell receptor (beta chain) was recovered during a study of T cell responses to AZD1222 COVID-19 vaccine. With respect to this clone: The antigen is undetermined.

Points from the study as a whole: Repertoires in all cases were sampled only once the peak T cell response had passed.

Germline loops: CDR1 SGHRS, CDR2 YFSETQ. The CDR3 sequence is 15 residues long. The junction had 6 bases not matched to a gene; V was cut back by 3 bases and J by 7 bases. The repertoire was sequenced with immunoSEQ multiplex PCR; TCRdb's copy has only in-frame clones and lacks some. The sample lists roughly 79,000 clones; more than 75% were seen once. The genes are TRBV5-1 and TRBJ2-1; TRBD1 aligns across 11 bases. The sequence was collected from an adult in good health. The material was peripheral blood, obtained on day 0 of AZD1222 vaccination. This CDR3 is CASSSRDRGINEQFF. In DNA form, the CDR3 reads TGCGCCAGCAGCTCCCGGGACAGGGGGATTAATGAGCAGTTCTTC.